The 27 T cell receptor beta chains listed next were all sequenced from one sample in a study of identical twins. TCRdb reprocessed the 5' RACE reads via MiXCR and lists one record per CDR3 protein. Among approximately 1.8 million distinct CDR3 sequences listed, about 31% were seen once. The material sequenced was cord blood. These receptors were obtained from a newborn girl in good health.

This clonotype was seen only once. This rearrangement joins TRBV4-1 to TRBJ1-5, with a tentative D call TRBD1 (5 bases). V dropped 3 bases and J dropped 0 bases, with 18 bases sitting between them. This CDR3 is 18 amino acids long. Per the germline V gene, CDR1 is MGHRA and CDR2 is YSYEKL. CDR3 bases: TGCGCCAGCAGCCAGGGCCCTCCGGGACTCTATAGCAATCAGCCCCAGCATTTT. Its protein is CASSQGPPGLYSNQPQHF.

This clonotype has a count of ten or more. This rearrangement joins TRBV4-2 to TRBJ2-3, with D unresolved. The CDR3 totals 14 residues. Trimming removed 1 base at V and 4 bases at J, with 9 bases between. Germline V gene data show CDR1 as LGHNA and CDR2 as YNFKEQ. This CDR3 is CASSQGRAADTQYF. CDR3 coding DNA: TGTGCCAGCAGCCAAGGCCGTGCTGCAGATACGCAGTATTTT.

The chain links TRBV4-2 to TRBJ1-6; D is unclear. The CDR3 runs 17 residues. Trimming removed 0 bases at V and 4 bases at J, with 13 bases between. The germline V gene has CDR1 LGHNA and CDR2 YNFKEQ. CDR3 in amino acids: CASSQDSRAAYNSPLHF. The CDR3 DNA is TGTGCCAGCAGCCAAGACAGTAGAGCGGCTTATAATTCACCCCTCCACTTT.

This clonotype has more than one count but fewer than ten. The chain couples TRBV11-2 to TRBJ2-1; 9 bases are a match to TRBD2. Germline V CDR1 and CDR2: SGHAT, FQNNGV. The V segment lost 7 bases and the J segment 0 bases; nucleotides outside the gene matches: 13. The CDR3 runs to 18 residues. The DNA for the CDR3 is TGTGCCAGCACTCCAGTAGCGGGGGTGGTAAGCTCCTACAATGAGCAGTTCTTC. Its protein product is CASTPVAGVVSSYNEQFF.

J is TRBJ2-1 and V is TRBV4-2, with unresolved D. The J call may be incorrect, as the DNA end agrees better with TRBJ2-7. Germline V gene lookup returns CDR1 LGHNA and CDR2 YNFKEQ. This CDR3 comprises 17 residues. Written as DNA, the CDR3 is TGTGCCAGCAGCCAAGAAGGGTCAGGCGTCTCCTACAATGAGCAGTACTTC. Translating it yields CASSQEGSGVSYNEQYF.

J is TRBJ1-1 and V is TRBV4-2; TRBD1 is a possible D gene (5 bases). Germline V gene sequence: CDR1 LGHNA, CDR2 YNFKEQ. CDR3 size: 15 residues. Trimming cost V 4 bases and J 4 bases, with 16 bases left between them. This CDR3 reads CASSPEGPGGTEAFF. Written as DNA, the CDR3 is TGTGCCAGCAGCCCCGAGGGCCCCGGGGGCACTGAAGCTTTCTTT.

This clonotype was counted only a few times. The chain's CDR3 is CASSHEAQGKKQYF. CDR3 in DNA: TGTGCCAGCAGCCACGAGGCACAGGGGAAGAAGCAGTACTTC. The chain has TRBV3-1 and TRBJ2-5, with TRBD1 matching over 7 bases. In germline, CDR1 is LGHDT, CDR2 YNNKEL (reference sequence). The V gene end was trimmed by 3 bases and the J gene end by 11 bases; junction bases not matched to a gene: 12. The CDR3 is made up of 14 amino acids.

This clonotype was seen more than once but under ten times. The chain links TRBV25-1 to TRBJ2-1; 11 bases map to TRBD2. The CDR3 has 14 amino acids. V trimming: 2 bases; J trimming: 12 bases; junction bases outside the gene matches: 6. Germline CDR1 and CDR2: MGHDK and SYGVNS. CDR3: CASSEGTSGFRQFF. The CDR3 DNA sequence: TGTGCCAGCAGTGAAGGGACTAGCGGTTTCCGGCAGTTCTTC.

Note on this clonotype: The junction departs from the called germline gene at one end, perhaps through a read error. This chain connects TRBV11-2 to TRBJ2-3; no clear D. The CDR3 has 15 amino acids. Germline V gives CDR1 SGHAT, CDR2 FQNNGV. CDR3 sequence (DNA): TGTGCCAGCAGCTTAGAGGGCAGGTCCACAGATACGGAGTATTTT. Translating gives CASSLEGRSTDTEYF.

The sample holds a few counts of this clonotype. The chain combines TRBV10-3 with TRBJ1-6; tentative D call: TRBD1 (5 bases). This CDR3 comprises 14 residues. Looked up from germline, CDR1 is ENHRY and CDR2 is SYGVKD. With 5 bases removed from V and 3 bases from J, the gap between germline ends came to 8 bases. In DNA, the CDR3 is TGTGCCATCAGTAAGCAGGGCTATAATTCACCCCTCCACTTT. Its protein is CAISKQGYNSPLHF.

The table lists this clonotype with a few counts. The genes are TRBV2 and TRBJ1-1, with a possible D match to TRBD1 (5 bases). V dropped 6 bases and J dropped 4 bases, with 12 bases sitting between them. Germline CDR1 SNHLY, CDR2 FYNNEI. This CDR3 is built from 13 residues. The CDR3 DNA is TGTGCCAGCAGCCCAACAGGCGCCACTGAAGCTTTCTTT. This translates into CASSPTGATEAFF. Full variable domain (outside the CDR3, taken from reference TRBV2 and TRBJ1-1): EPEVTQTPSHQVTQMGQEVILRCVPISNHLYFYWYRQILGQKVEFLVSFYNNEISEKSEIFDDQFSVERPDGSNFTLKIRSTKLEDSAMYFCASSPTGATEAFFGQGTRLTVV.

This clonotype has ten or more counts. V gene TRBV28 combines with J gene TRBJ2-6, with D possibly being TRBD1 (6 bases). The CDR3 is 17 residues long. CDR1 and CDR2 from the germline V gene are MDHEN and SYDVKM. Trimming removed 4 bases from V and 1 base from J, with 14 bases in between. CDR3 nucleotides: TGTGCCAGCAGTTGTACCAAACAGGGATCTGGGGCCAACGTCCTGACTTTC. Amino acid sequence: CASSCTKQGSGANVLTF.

The count of this clonotype is one. Sequence at one end of the junction differs from germline and may be a read error. The genes are TRBV4-1 and TRBJ1-2, with 7 bases matching TRBD1. CDR1 is MGHRA and CDR2 is YSYEKL in the germline V gene. This CDR3 has 15 residues. CDR3 DNA sequence: TGCGTCAGCAGCCAAGTAACAGGGGTCAAGTATGGCTACACCTTC. It is translated as CVSSQVTGVKYGYTF.

V usage is TRBV28 and J usage is TRBJ2-4; D is unresolved. The germline gives CDR1 MDHEN, CDR2 SYDVKM. Trimming cost V 2 bases and J 0 bases, with 14 bases left between them. This CDR3 contains 17 residues. DNA for the CDR3: TGTGCCAGCAGTTTAACTGAAGGGCCCCTAGCCAAAAACATTCAGTACTTC. Residues: CASSLTEGPLAKNIQYF.

The chain uses TRBV4-2 and TRBJ2-7, with D possibly matching TRBD2 (6 bases). Between the trimmed V and J ends, which lost 0 bases and 3 bases, there was a span of 12 bases. Germline assignment: CDR1 LGHNA and CDR2 YNFKEQ. The CDR3 consists of 15 residues. The CDR3 DNA follows: TGTGCCAGCAGCCAAGAATGGGACTCAATCTACGAGCAGTACTTC. Amino acid sequence: CASSQEWDSIYEQYF.

In the case of this clonotype: The junction and the germline gene differ at one end; a read error may be behind it. The chain uses TRBV18 and TRBJ2-5; no firm D call. The germline CDR1 and CDR2 sequences are KGHSH and LQKENI. This CDR3 region has 14 residues. As DNA, the CDR3 is TGTGACAGCTCACCACCGGCGTCCCAAGAGACCCAGTACTTC. Its protein product is CDSSPPASQETQYF.

This clonotype was counted a few times. The chain links TRBV20-1 to TRBJ2-1, with unresolved D. CDR1 and CDR2 from the germline V gene are DFQATT and SNEGSKA (reference sequence). The CDR3 is made up of 12 amino acids. The V end was cut by 5 bases, the J end by 9 bases, with 14 bases between. The CDR3 DNA follows: TGCAGTGCTCCCGAGAATGTGGCTGAGCAGTTCTTC. Protein product: CSAPENVAEQFF.

This rearrangement joins TRBV21-1 to TRBJ2-1. TRBV21-1 is a recognized pseudogene. This CDR3 is built from 12 residues. DNA for the CDR3: TGTGCCAGCAGCAAGGTACACAATGAGCAGTTCTTC. Amino acid sequence: CASSKVHNEQFF.

This clonotype turned up a few times. The chain uses TRBV27 and TRBJ2-4; TRBD2 might be the D (5 bases). CDR1 and CDR2 (germline): MNHEY, SMNVEV (reference sequence). V was clipped by 3 bases and J by 1 base, with 16 bases between them. This CDR3 is 17 amino acids long. DNA for the CDR3: TGTGCCAGCAGTTTTAAGTGGGAGCGATGGGCCAAAAACATTCAGTACTTC. Translating it yields CASSFKWERWAKNIQYF.

This clonotype was counted between two and nine times. The chain uses TRBV2 and TRBJ2-1, with TRBD2 identical over 9 bases. After removal of 8 bases from V and 0 bases from J, the junction contained 11 bases not matched to a gene. Germline V CDR1 and CDR2: SNHLY, FYNNEI. CDR3 size: 17 residues. CDR3: CASFSARLADSYNEQFF. The CDR3 region has the DNA TGTGCCAGCTTCTCAGCACGACTAGCGGACTCCTACAATGAGCAGTTCTTC.

This clonotype has just a few counts. J is TRBJ1-2 and V is TRBV4-2; tentatively, D is TRBD1 (6 bases). Germline CDR1 LGHNA, CDR2 YNFKEQ. V dropped 0 bases and J dropped 1 base, with 15 bases sitting between them. The CDR3 has 17 amino acids. The CDR3 DNA reads TGTGCCAGCAGCCAAGAAGTGGGTACAGGGCTTAACTATGGCTACACCTTC. It yields the protein CASSQEVGTGLNYGYTF.

The chain joins TRBV21-1 to TRBJ1-5; TRBD1, the D gene given by the table, was not confirmed from the DNA. TRBV21-1 constitutes a pseudogene. CDR3 length: 20 amino acids. The CDR3 sequence is CASSNHPDRGHSKSNQPQHF. CDR3 bases: TGTGCCAGCAGCAACCATCCGGACAGGGGGCACTCCAAGAGTAATCAGCCCCAGCATTTT.

This clonotype turned up a few times. J is TRBJ2-7 and V is TRBV12-3 or TRBV12-4, with 7 bases that match TRBD1. After removal of 5 bases from V and 5 bases from J, the junction contained 9 bases not matched to a gene. The CDR3 loop spans 14 amino acids. CDR3 in DNA: TGTGCCAGCAGTGGACAGGTGCTGAGGGACGAGCAGTACTTC. The encoded protein is CASSGQVLRDEQYF.

The chain recombines TRBV20-1 with TRBJ2-3; 11 positions match TRBD2. Germline V CDR1 and CDR2: DFQATT, SNEGSKA (reference sequence). The CDR3 covers 18 residues. The V segment lost 3 bases and the J segment 3 bases; nucleotides outside the gene matches: 14. The chain's CDR3 is CSARWGHKGTSGTDTQYF. CDR3 bases: TGCAGTGCTAGGTGGGGACACAAGGGGACTAGCGGAACAGATACGCAGTATTTT.

This clonotype has at least ten counts. The chain recombines TRBV27 with TRBJ2-7, with TRBD2 matching 8 bases. Germline CDR1 is MNHEY and CDR2 is SMNVEV (reference sequence). This CDR3 region has 15 residues. V dropped 2 bases and J dropped 5; count of bases not matched to a gene: 8. The CDR3 sequence is CASSLAGGPGNEQYF. In DNA form, the CDR3 reads TGTGCCAGCAGTTTAGCGGGAGGCCCGGGAAACGAGCAGTACTTC.

The rearrangement uses TRBV28 and TRBJ2-7; D is possibly TRBD2 (5 bases). CDR1 and CDR2 (germline): MDHEN, SYDVKM. This CDR3 is 14 amino acids long. V was cut by 2 bases and J by 5 bases, with 13 bases left in between. CDR3 protein: CASSLMNTSDEQYF. CDR3 bases: TGTGCCAGCAGTTTAATGAATACTAGTGACGAGCAGTACTTC.

This clonotype was seen repeatedly, ten times or more. This rearrangement joins TRBV20-1 to TRBJ1-2; TRBD1 is a possible D gene (5 bases). The CDR3 is 13 amino acids. Per germline, CDR1 DFQATT and CDR2 SNEGSKA (reference sequence). V was pared by 3 bases and J by 4 bases, with 12 bases between. Here the CDR3 DNA reads TGCAGTGCTAGCATGTGGGGGACCTATGGCTACACCTTC. This codes for CSASMWGTYGYTF.